The 26 T cell receptor beta chains below come from one sample, sequenced in a study of blood T cell repertoires in COVID-19. Assay: immunoSEQ multiplex PCR; the TCRdb copy retains only in-frame clones and omits some. The sample lists fewer than 70,000 clones, about 87% occurring once. Specimen: peripheral blood. All receptors come from a human donor in a cohort sampled during active COVID-19.

The rearrangement links TRBV28 to TRBJ2-2; 10 nucleotides align to TRBD1. V lost 3 bases, J lost 3 bases, and 7 bases stayed unmatched. The germline CDR1 and CDR2 sequences are MDHEN and SYDVKM. CDR3 length: 17 amino acids. As DNA, the CDR3 is TGTGCCAGCAGTTTGTTGCCGGGACAGGGGTACACCGGGGAGCTGTTTTTT. Translating gives CASSLLPGQGYTGELFF.

This rearrangement joins TRBV19 to TRBJ1-5; TRBD1 agrees at 8 bases. J gave up 0 bases and V 5 bases, and 12 bases lay outside the gene matches. Germline loops: CDR1 LNHDA, CDR2 SQIVND (reference sequence). CDR3 length equals 18 residues. The CDR3 DNA is TGTGCCAGTAGTTTTTATGACAGGGGAATTCTTAGCAATCAGCCCCAGCATTTT. Translation: CASSFYDRGILSNQPQHF.

The gene calls are TRBV28 and TRBJ2-7, with 8 bases matching TRBD1. CDR1 MDHEN and CDR2 SYDVKM come from the germline V gene. The CDR3 is 18 residues long. Losses at the gene ends were 2 bases for V and 5 bases for J; bases not matched to a gene: 17. CDR3 nucleotide sequence: TGTGCCAGCAGTTTAAGGGGGGCGTCGGGACAGGCGGGTAACGAGCAGTACTTC. Its translation is CASSLRGASGQAGNEQYF.

This clone appeared a single time. The chain uses TRBV19 and TRBJ2-7, with 13 positions matching TRBD2. J was trimmed by 4 bases and V by 2 bases; bases with no gene match: 2. CDR1 is LNHDA, CDR2 SQIVND, per germline (reference sequence). The CDR3 has 15 residues. Here the CDR3 DNA reads TGTGCCAGTAGTATACGACTAGCGGGGGGATACGAGCAGTACTTC. Translation: CASSIRLAGGYEQYF.

This chain links TRBV6-5 with TRBJ2-3; TRBD2 matches at 10 bases. CDR1 and CDR2 (germline): MNHEY, SVGAGI. The CDR3 length is 14 residues. After removal of 6 bases from V and 6 bases from J, the junction contained 6 bases not matched to a gene. The CDR3 sequence: CASRSSGSSDTQYF. CDR3 sequence (DNA): TGTGCCAGCAGATCTAGCGGGAGCTCCGATACGCAGTATTTT.

This chain joins TRBV10-2 and TRBJ1-1, with 7 bases aligning to TRBD1. The germline CDR1 and CDR2 sequences are WSHSY and SAAADI. Trimming at V came to 5 bases and at J to 7 bases, leaving 4 bases not matched to a gene. This CDR3 has 12 amino acids. CDR3 amino acids: CASSSGQLEAFF. CDR3 DNA: TGCGCCAGCAGTTCGGGACAGCTTGAAGCTTTCTTT.

J is TRBJ1-6 and V is TRBV6-2 or TRBV6-3, with 7 bases lining up with TRBD1. This CDR3 is built from 15 residues. Unmatched junction bases numbered 7, after V lost 5 bases and J lost 6 bases. Germline V gene data show CDR1 as MNHEY and CDR2 as SVGEGT. The CDR3 is CASSTNRGFNSPLHF. Here the CDR3 DNA reads TGTGCCAGCAGTACCAACAGGGGTTTTAATTCACCCCTCCACTTT.

The V and J genes are TRBV9 and TRBJ1-3, with D unclear. The V end was cut by 0 bases, the J end by 4 bases, with 11 bases between. The germline V gene encodes CDR1 SGDLS and CDR2 YYNGEE. The CDR3 runs 15 residues. In nucleotides, the CDR3 is TGTGCCAGCAGCGTAGGCGGAGGTTGGGGAAACACCATATATTTT. Translating it yields CASSVGGGWGNTIYF.

The chain carries TRBV9 and TRBJ1-6; the D gene is possibly TRBD1 (5 bases). There are 14 residues in the CDR3. Germline V gene data show CDR1 as SGDLS and CDR2 as YYNGEE. V was pared by 7 bases and J by 5 bases, with 13 bases between. The CDR3 bases are TGTGCCAGCCAGGCCGCGGGGGATAATTCACCCCTCCACTTT. Translated: CASQAAGDNSPLHF.

The chain recombines TRBV30 with TRBJ2-2; the match to TRBD2 covers 7 bases. This CDR3 contains 15 residues. Germline V gives CDR1 GTSNPN, CDR2 SVGIG (reference sequence). V trimming: 0 bases; J trimming: 7 bases; junction bases outside the gene matches: 8. This chain's CDR3 is CAWSVLTSDFGELFF. The CDR3 nucleotides read TGTGCCTGGAGTGTACTAACTAGCGACTTCGGGGAGCTGTTTTTT. Full variable domain (remainder filled in from reference TRBV30 and TRBJ2-2): SQTIHQWPATLVQPVGSPLSLECTVEGTSNPNLYWYRQAAGRGLQLLFYSVGIGQISSEVPQNLSASRPQDRQFILSSKKLLLSDSGFYLCAWSVLTSDFGELFFGEGSRLTVL.

V usage is TRBV3-1 (or the pseudogene TRBV3-2) and J usage is TRBJ2-2; D may be TRBD1 (6 bases). The ends were cut back, 2 bases at V and 1 base at J, with 14 bases in the middle. From germline, CDR1 is LGHDT and CDR2 YNNKEL (reference sequence). The CDR3 totals 17 residues. This chain's CDR3 is CASSQPGQTQNTGELFF. The CDR3 DNA reads as TGTGCCAGCAGCCAACCCGGACAGACCCAGAACACCGGGGAGCTGTTTTTT.

V gene TRBV13 combines with J gene TRBJ2-7, with a weak D call TRBD2 (5 bases). V gave up 6 bases and J gave up 2 bases, with 17 bases separating them. Germline lookup yields CDR1 PRHDT and CDR2 FYEKMQ (reference sequence). The CDR3 consists of 15 residues. CDR3: CASSHAATSTYEQYF. The DNA of the CDR3 is TGTGCCAGCAGTCATGCGGCCACTAGTACCTACGAGCAGTACTTC.

The CDR3 DNA sequence: TGTGCCTCCCACTCGCCAAACACCGGGGAGCTGTTTTTT. Protein: CASHSPNTGELFF. J is TRBJ2-2 and V is TRBV24-1; D ambiguous. V lost 12 bases and J 2 bases, leaving 12 bases between the germline ends. This CDR3 is built from 13 residues. Per germline, CDR1 KGHDR and CDR2 SFDVKD.

This chain joins TRBV12-5 and TRBJ2-1; D is perhaps TRBD2 (5 bases). From germline, CDR1 is LGHNT and CDR2 FRNRAP. Trimming removed 3 bases from V and 7 bases from J, with 10 bases in between. This CDR3 spans 13 amino acids. CDR3: CASGLEGLNEQFF. CDR3 DNA sequence: TGTGCTAGTGGTTTAGAGGGATTAAATGAGCAGTTCTTC.

The chain uses TRBV6-5 and TRBJ2-4; 11 nucleotides match TRBD2. Germline lookup yields CDR1 MNHEY and CDR2 SVGAGI. The CDR3 extends over 14 amino acids. Trimming removed 5 bases from V and 8 bases from J; junction bases left unmatched: 5. CDR3 nucleotides: TGTGCCAGCAGTAAGACTAGCGGGAATGACATTCAGTACTTC. Amino acid sequence: CASSKTSGNDIQYF.

The chain has TRBV5-8 and TRBJ2-7; D call uncertain. V was clipped by 3 bases and J by 4 bases, with 14 bases between them. Germline V gives CDR1 SGHTS, CDR2 YDEGEE. CDR3 size: 14 residues. CDR3 nucleotides: TGTGCCAGCAGCTCTGAGGTGGCAGCGTACGAGCAGTACTTC. Its protein is CASSSEVAAYEQYF.

The V call is TRBV18, the J call TRBJ1-2; D remains unclear. CDR1 and CDR2 from the germline V gene are KGHSH and LQKENI. The CDR3 sequence is 14 residues long. V gave up 6 bases and J gave up 5 bases, with 16 bases separating them. CDR3 sequence: CASSPRRDAYGYTF. The CDR3 DNA follows: TGTGCCAGCTCGCCCAGGAGGGATGCGTATGGCTACACCTTC.

The V call is TRBV30, the J call TRBJ1-2, with D uncertain. CDR1 and CDR2 from the germline V gene are GTSNPN and SVGIG (reference sequence). This CDR3 is 11 amino acids long. V gave up 2 bases and J gave up 8 bases, with 9 bases separating them. This chain's CDR3 is CAWSKTRGYTF. For the CDR3, the DNA is TGTGCCTGGAGTAAAACTCGGGGCTACACCTTC.

V usage is TRBV5-1 and J usage is TRBJ2-3, with TRBD2 as a possible D gene (6 bases). The germline gives CDR1 SGHRS, CDR2 YFSETQ. V dropped 0 bases and J dropped 3 bases, with 17 bases sitting between them. CDR3 length: 17 amino acids. The DNA for the CDR3 is TGCGCCAGCAGCTTGGGAGCCTACACCGGGGGTACAGATACGCAGTATTTT. Translated, it gives CASSLGAYTGGTDTQYF.

The V call is TRBV7-8, the J call TRBJ2-6; D possibly corresponds to TRBD1 (5 bases). CDR1 is SGHVS and CDR2 is FQNEAQ in the germline V gene. This CDR3 has 19 amino acids. V lost 0 bases and J lost 1, with 16 bases in between. Here the CDR3 reads CASSLAILPGQSGANVLTF. CDR3 bases: TGTGCCAGCAGCTTAGCGATCCTCCCTGGACAATCTGGGGCCAACGTCCTGACTTTC.

V gene TRBV9 combines with J gene TRBJ2-5; 7 bases are shared with TRBD2. V dropped 3 bases and J dropped 5; count of bases not matched to a gene: 10. Germline CDR1 and CDR2: SGDLS and YYNGEE. The CDR3 loop spans 15 amino acids. CDR3 region: CASSGGLLFRETQYF. CDR3 DNA: TGTGCCAGCAGCGGGGGACTACTATTTCGGGAGACCCAGTACTTC. The full variable domain, its missing parts supplied by reference TRBV9 and TRBJ2-5, is DSGVTQTPKHLITATGQRVTLRCSPRSGDLSVYWYQQSLDQGLQFLIQYYNGEERAKGNILERFSAQQFPDLHSELNLSSLELGDSALYFCASSGGLLFRETQYFGPGTRLLVL.

The chain joins TRBV7-2 to TRBJ2-5, with 9 bases identical to TRBD2. The CDR3 totals 16 residues. The V gene's germline CDR1 is SGHTA and CDR2 FQGNSA. The J segment lost 4 bases and the V segment lost 3 bases, leaving 9 bases of the junction unmatched. CDR3 sequence reads: CASSLASGKLGETQYF. The CDR3 DNA reads as TGTGCCAGCAGCTTGGCTAGCGGGAAGTTAGGAGAGACCCAGTACTTC.

V and J are TRBV27 and TRBJ2-1; D possibly corresponds to TRBD2 (6 bases). This CDR3 has 16 amino acids. V lost 8 bases, J lost 4 bases, and 21 bases lay in between. Looked up from germline, CDR1 is MNHEY and CDR2 is SMNVEV (reference sequence). DNA for the CDR3: TGTGCCAGCCGGGCGCCATACGGGAGTGGGTACAATGAGCAGTTCTTC. This translates into CASRAPYGSGYNEQFF.

J is TRBJ2-7 and V is TRBV2; TRBD2 matches at 14 bases. The J segment lost 5 bases and the V segment lost 5 bases, leaving 5 bases of the junction unmatched. This CDR3 is 15 amino acids long. Germline CDR1 SNHLY, CDR2 FYNNEI. CDR3 residues: CASSPRTSGGHEQYF. The CDR3 DNA sequence: TGTGCCAGCAGTCCCCGGACTAGCGGGGGGCACGAGCAGTACTTC.

J is TRBJ1-5 and V is TRBV28; TRBD1 matches at 9 bases. Unmatched junction bases numbered 7, after V lost 6 bases and J lost 7 bases. This CDR3 has 14 residues. In germline, CDR1 is MDHEN, CDR2 SYDVKM. The DNA of the CDR3 is TGTGCCAGCAGGCCGGGACAGGGTCCCCAGCCCCAGCATTTT. It yields the protein CASRPGQGPQPQHF.

The chain couples TRBV11-2 to TRBJ2-7; possible D gene TRBD2, 5 bases. The CDR3 is 12 amino acids. The ends were cut back, 9 bases at V and 4 bases at J, with 13 bases in the middle. In germline, CDR1 is SGHAT, CDR2 FQNNGV. As DNA, the CDR3 is TGTGCCAGTTCGGGAACCGCATACGAGCAGTACTTC. Protein product: CASSGTAYEQYF.